The 11 T cell receptor beta chains below all came from one sample that was sequenced in a study of tumor and adjacent non-tumor tissue in lung cancer. The template was RNA from unsorted bulk tissue. This non-tumor lung sample came from over 3 cm beyond the tumor edge. A modified ARM-PCR protocol with three rounds of nested PCR amplified TCRbeta. One entry per CDR3 protein, called by TCRdb with MiXCR from the multiplex PCR reads. The sample records about 44,000 distinct CDR3 sequences, roughly two thirds being singletons. Sequencing was done on a sample of distant non-tumor lung tissue. These receptors originate from a woman aged 40 to 50 with non-small cell lung cancer.

This clonotype is deemed medium-sized. The chain is built from TRBV24-1 and TRBJ1-6; D is unclear. Trimming stripped 7 bases from V and 5 bases from J, with 11 bases between. CDR1 is KGHDR, CDR2 SFDVKD, per germline. The CDR3 is made up of 14 amino acids. The CDR3 region has the DNA TGTGCCACCAGCGAAAGGTGGGATAATTCACCCCTCCACTTT. It codes for CATSERWDNSPLHF.

A note on this clonotype: At one boundary the junction diverges from the germline segment, which might be a read error. The chain employs TRBV11-2 and TRBJ2-6, with a weak D call TRBD1 (5 bases). The CDR3 spans 16 residues. Germline V gene data show CDR1 as SGHAT and CDR2 as FQNNGV. The CDR3 DNA follows: TGTCCCAGCAGCTGGTCAGATCTCTCTGGGGCCAGCGTCCTGACTTTC. Translated: CPSSWSDLSGASVLTF. Using reference TRBV11-2 and TRBJ2-6 for the parts outside the CDR3, the full variable domain is EAGVAQSPRYKIIEKRQSVAFWCNPISGHATLYWYQQILGQGPKLLIQFQNNGVVDDSQLPKDRFSAERLKGVDSTLKIQPAKLEDSAVYLCPSSWSDLSGASVLTFGAGSRLTVL.

In this sample, this clonotype turned up once. A much larger clone lies one base from this, so it may be a read error. V and J are TRBV30 and TRBJ2-1; weak D call: TRBD2 (5 bases). The germline gives CDR1 GTSNPN, CDR2 SVGIG (reference sequence). The CDR3 runs 13 residues. V lost 6 bases and J 3 bases, leaving 12 bases between the germline ends. The CDR3 DNA reads as TGTGCCTGCTTAGCGAGGAGCTACAATGAGCAGTTCTTC. Amino acids: CACLARSYNEQFF.

Concerning this clonotype itself: The conserved closing phenylalanine or tryptophan is absent in this CDR3, likely reflecting a read error. CDR3 in DNA: TGTGCCAGCATGCCTAGCGCGGGGGGGGATACGCAGTATTCT. Its translation is CASMPSAGGDTQYS. This chain connects TRBV6-6 to TRBJ2-3, with 9 bases aligning to TRBD2. V trimming: 7 bases; J trimming: 6 bases; junction bases outside the gene matches: 8. CDR1 and CDR2 (germline): MNHNY, SVGAGI (reference sequence). This CDR3 is 14 amino acids long.

This clonotype occurred many times. The chain joins TRBV7-9 to TRBJ1-3; no clear D. V shed 5 bases and J shed 8 bases, with 7 bases lying between them. Germline CDR1 and CDR2: SEHNR and FQNEAQ (reference sequence). The CDR3 covers 11 residues. The CDR3 spells CASSLADTIYF. The DNA for the CDR3 is TGTGCCAGCAGCCTCGCTGACACCATATATTTT.

In regard to this clonotype: With a much larger clone just one base away, this may be a read error. The chain carries TRBV28 and TRBJ2-3; no firm D call. Per germline, CDR1 MDHEN and CDR2 SYDVKM. This CDR3 is built from 13 residues. CDR3 nucleotides: TGTGCCGGCAGTTCCGGAGGCACAGATACGCAGTATTTT. Its protein product is CAGSSGGTDTQYF.

The chain links TRBV29-1 to TRBJ2-1; TRBD1 or TRBD2 may be the D gene (5 bases each). Germline values: CDR1 SQVTM, CDR2 ANQGSEA. This CDR3 has 17 amino acids. Trimming stripped 6 bases from V and 10 bases from J, with 31 bases between. DNA for the CDR3: TGCAGCGTGACCGGGGCCAGCGAACGTTCGGCGGGTAACGAGCAGTTCTTC. This gives the protein CSVTGASERSAGNEQFF.

About this clonotype: The junction shows a germline mismatch at one end, possibly a read error. The chain joins TRBV11-2 to TRBJ2-5; D is unclear. Per the germline V gene, CDR1 is SGHAT and CDR2 is FQNNGV. The CDR3 has 12 amino acids. The DNA for the CDR3 is TGTACCAGCAGCTTACGAACAGAGGCCCAGTACTTC. Translation gives CTSSLRTEAQYF.

The rearrangement links TRBV4-1 to TRBJ2-2, with D possibly being TRBD2 (5 bases). The V gene's germline CDR1 is MGHRA and CDR2 YSYEKL. This CDR3 is 15 amino acids long. CDR3 sequence reads: CPSSDRAQGPGELFF. As DNA, the CDR3 is TGCCCTAGCAGCGACCGGGCCCAAGGGCCCGGGGAGCTGTTTTTT.

In this sample, this clonotype turned up many times. V is TRBV6-5 and J is TRBJ1-4, with D perhaps matching TRBD1 (5 bases). This CDR3 is 14 amino acids long. Germline lookup yields CDR1 MNHEY and CDR2 SVGAGI. Trimming pared 7 bases from V and 3 bases from J, leaving 12 bases between. The CDR3 region has the DNA TGTGCCAGCACCCGCGGGGCATCTAATGAAAAACTGTTTTTT. Translating it yields CASTRGASNEKLFF.

Note on this clonotype: The junction departs from germline at one end; a sequencing error may be responsible. The chain has TRBV12-3 or TRBV12-4 and TRBJ2-7, with TRBD2 matching 9 bases. The CDR3 runs to 14 residues. The CDR3 reads CASSFAGGPNEQWF. In DNA form, the CDR3 reads TGTGCCAGCAGTTTCGCGGGGGGGCCGAACGAGCAGTGGTTC.